This T cell receptor beta chain was observed in a study of T cell changes during pregnancy in multiple sclerosis (dated by TCRdb to between 2017 and 2020). In terms of the full investigation: In women with multiple sclerosis, the researchers looked at how the T cell repertoire shifted as pregnancy progressed.

A note on this clone: It lacks a known antigen. The sample holds no much larger clone one base away, and base qualities are not on file.

Taken from cysteine to phenylalanine, the CDR3 has 15 residues. The kept DNA is CDR3 alone, 45 bases in frame from the first base. Relative to germline, V is missing 2 bases and J is missing 4 bases, with 5 bases of the junction outside any gene match. CDR1 and CDR2 were assigned from the germline V gene as SGDLS and YYNGEE. The library was generated by the immunoSEQ multiplex PCR assay. TCRdb mirrors the immuneACCESS table, restricted to in-frame sequences. Some clones are absent from its copies; in checked studies, under half trace to an unresolved V gene, and the reason for the others is unknown. Counted in this sample were around 59,000 clones; roughly 93% of them appeared once. Approximately 3.8% of the sample rests with the top ten.

The V and J segments used are TRBV9 and TRBJ1-3; 8 bases in the junction line up with TRBD1. The clonotype comes from a female donor with multiple sclerosis, enrolled in a pregnancy study. Source: CD8+ T cells from peripheral blood mononuclear cells, taken in the second trimester of pregnancy. The encoded CDR3 is CASSVGTGPGNTIYF. The bases are TGTGCCAGCAGCGTTGGGACAGGTCCCGGAAACACCATATATTTT.